Listed below are T cell receptor beta chains from one sample, sequenced in a study of blood T cell repertoires in COVID-19. Using immunoSEQ multiplex PCR, the repertoire was profiled, and TCRdb retains in-frame clones only, with some absent. The sample has roughly 240,000 clones; approximately 80% are singletons. Sequenced sample: peripheral blood. The source of these receptors is a man aged 40-50 years who had recovered from COVID-19. Both conserved end residues are part of each CDR3. The D gene is left open where the match is weak. A clone size is listed for some rows: how often the clone was seen (once, few, many), or a class if it is expanded.

j_call v_call clone_size d_call cdr3_nt cdr3_aa
TRBJ1-2 TRBV10-3 . TRBD1 TGTGCCATCAGTGACTCTAGGACAGGGGGCAGTGACGGCTACACCTTC CAISDSRTGGSDGYTF
TRBJ2-1 TRBV11-2 . . TGTGCCAGCAGCTTAGTTGGCGGTGGCAATGAGCAGTTCTTC CASSLVGGGNEQFF
TRBJ1-1 TRBV7-9 . . TGTGCCAGCATCCTATGGGCGGGGAACACTGAAGCTTTCTTT CASILWAGNTEAFF
TRBJ1-2 TRBV4-3 . . TGCGCCAGCAGCCAAGTTCGGTCAGCGGGCTATGGCTACACCTTC CASSQVRSAGYGYTF
TRBJ1-1 TRBV9 once . TGTGCCAGCAGCGTAGTGGAGGGCACTGAAGCTTTCTTT CASSVVEGTEAFF
TRBJ2-1 TRBV27 . TRBD1 TGTGCCAGCAGTTCGTTCCCCTCTATACAGGGGATTGAGCAGTTCTTC CASSSFPSIQGIEQFF
TRBJ2-3 TRBV4-1 . TRBD2 TGCGCCAGCAGCCAAGATGGGAGGGTTTTGGCAGATACGCAGTATTTT CASSQDGRVLADTQYF
TRBJ2-3 TRBV11-3 . . TGTGCCAGCAGCTTAGGACTGCAAGATACGCAGTATTTT CASSLGLQDTQYF
TRBJ2-1 TRBV3-1/TRBV3-2 . TRBD1 TGTGCCAGCAGCCAAGCCGGGACAGGGCGGAATGAGCAGTTCTTC CASSQAGTGRNEQFF
TRBJ1-5 TRBV15 few . TGTGCCACCAGCAGAGGGGGGCAAAATCAGCCCCAGCATTTT CATSRGGQNQPQHF
TRBJ2-1 TRBV9 . TRBD2 TGTGCCAGCAGCGTAGGCGGGGGGGCTTACAATGAGCAGTTCTTC CASSVGGGAYNEQFF
TRBJ1-2 TRBV19 . . TGTGCCAGTAGTATATCGGCAGGGTCCACCCAAGGCTTGGAAGGCTACACCTTC CASSISAGSTQGLEGYTF
TRBJ2-2 TRBV30 . . TGTGCCTGGGCTACAGGGTGGTCCGGGGAGCTGTTTTTT CAWATGWSGELFF
TRBJ1-1 TRBV18 few TRBD1 TGTGCCAGCTCACTGACAGGGCCCAACACTGAAGCTTTCTTT CASSLTGPNTEAFF
TRBJ2-7 TRBV7-8 . TRBD1 TGTGCCAGCCGAGGGGACAGCCCCTACGAGCAGTACTTC CASRGDSPYEQYF
TRBJ2-5 TRBV5-1 . TRBD1 TGCGCCAGCAACCTAGGGACAGGTGGGGAGACCCAGTACTTC CASNLGTGGETQYF
TRBJ2-7 TRBV7-2 . . TGTGCCAGCAGCTTAACAGGATCGATGGGTTCCTACGAGCAGTACTTC CASSLTGSMGSYEQYF
TRBJ2-1 TRBV7-2 . . TGTGCCAGCAGCTTAGGGACTATCTACAATGAGCAGTTCTTC CASSLGTIYNEQFF
TRBJ1-5 TRBV19 . . TGTGCCAGTAGTACAGGGCACTATAGCAATCAGCCCCAGCATTTT CASSTGHYSNQPQHF
TRBJ2-7 TRBV27 once . TGTGCCAGCAAGCCAAGTCGGTTTGGCGAGCAGTACTTC CASKPSRFGEQYF
TRBJ2-2 TRBV27 . . TGTGCCAGCAGGGACTCGAACACCGGGGAGCTGTTTTTT CASRDSNTGELFF
TRBJ1-2 TRBV7-8 once . TGTGCCAGCAGCTTAGTCGGGTCAGACCTAGGCTATGGCTACACCTTC CASSLVGSDLGYGYTF
TRBJ1-4 TRBV6-2/TRBV6-3 . TRBD1 TGTGCCAGCAGTTTTCCATTTTACCGGGACAGGGTGAGGAAACTGTTTTTT CASSFPFYRDRVRKLFF
TRBJ2-1 TRBV5-1 . TRBD1 TGCGCCAGCAGTTCCTCGGGACAGTCCTACAATGAGCAGTTCTTC CASSSSGQSYNEQFF
TRBJ2-7 TRBV18 . TRBD2 TGTGCCAGCTCGTCGGTGGGGAAGGGACTAGCCGTGCGCGAGCAGTACTTC CASSSVGKGLAVREQYF
TRBJ2-1 TRBV9 . TRBD2 TGTGCCAGCAGCGAGTCAGCGGGAAGCTACAATGAGCAGTTCTTC CASSESAGSYNEQFF
TRBJ1-1 TRBV5-6 . . TGTGCCAGCAGCCCAAGGAGACGGAACGGCGGGCCCCCTGAAGCTTTCTTT CASSPRRRNGGPPEAFF
TRBJ2-1 TRBV7-2 . . TGTGCCAGCAGCTACCTGGCAGAGCAGTTCTTC CASSYLAEQFF
TRBJ1-1 TRBV18 . . TGTGCCAGCTCACCCCGGGTCGGGAACACTGAAGCTTTCTTT CASSPRVGNTEAFF
TRBJ2-4 TRBV9 . . TGTGCCAGCAGCGTAGGTGGAGGGGACTCCCAAAACATTCAGTACTTC CASSVGGGDSQNIQYF
TRBJ1-6 TRBV30 . . TGTGCCTGGAGTGAAGCAGGGAACTCACCCCTCCACTTT CAWSEAGNSPLHF
TRBJ2-3 TRBV18 . TRBD2 TGTGCCAGCTCACGCCAACTAGCGGGAGGGACAGATACGCAGTATTTT CASSRQLAGGTDTQYF
TRBJ2-1 TRBV7-9 . . TGTGCCAGCAGCTCCCCCCTTCGAGGTTTTCTGGGCTACAATGAGCAGTTCTTC CASSSPLRGFLGYNEQFF
TRBJ1-1 TRBV28 . . TGTGCCAGCAGGGTGGCCACTGAAGCTTTCTTT CASRVATEAFF
TRBJ2-1 TRBV10-1 . TRBD2 TGCGCCAGCAGTGAGGGGACTAGCGGGAGGGCTTACAATGAGCAGTTCTTC CASSEGTSGRAYNEQFF
TRBJ1-1 TRBV19 few . TGTGCCAGTAGTATACCAAACAGCCACACTGAAGCTTTCTTT CASSIPNSHTEAFF
TRBJ2-3 TRBV2 . . TGTGCCAGCAGTGAAAGGCGGCCCGATACGCAGTATTTT CASSERRPDTQYF
TRBJ1-2 TRBV14 . TRBD1 TGTGCCAGCAGCCGCCAGACAGGGGCCGCCTATGGCTACACCTTC CASSRQTGAAYGYTF
TRBJ2-7 TRBV27 few . TGTGCCAGCAGTTTCACCAGGGATTCTAAATACGAGCAGTACTTC CASSFTRDSKYEQYF
TRBJ1-2 TRBV19 . . TGTGCCAGTAGGGAGGGCGGGCAGCCCAAAGCTAACTATGGCTACACCTTC CASREGGQPKANYGYTF
TRBJ1-6 TRBV5-4 . TRBD1 TGTGCCAGCAGCTACGACAGGGGGCAATCCTATAATTCACCCCTCCACTTT CASSYDRGQSYNSPLHF
TRBJ1-1 TRBV11-2 . . TGTGCCAGCAGCTTAGGGCGGGTCTCACTCCCGAACACTGAAGCTTTCTTT CASSLGRVSLPNTEAFF
TRBJ1-1 TRBV4-1 . . TGCGCCAGTCAGGGTCCCTACAAGAACACTGAAGCTTTCTTT CASQGPYKNTEAFF
TRBJ2-3 TRBV7-2 . TRBD2 TGTGCCAGCAGCCGTACCGGGACTAGCGGGAGAGGGGGCACAGATACGCAGTATTTT CASSRTGTSGRGGTDTQYF
TRBJ1-1 TRBV6-6 . TRBD1 TGTGCCACCCGAACAGGACAGGTCACTGAAGCTTTCTTT CATRTGQVTEAFF
TRBJ2-2 TRBV19 . TRBD1 TGTGCCAGTAGTGAACCGGGACAGGGGGCCGGGGAGCTGTTTTTT CASSEPGQGAGELFF
TRBJ1-2 TRBV7-2 . TRBD1 TGTGCCAGCAGTTACAGGGGGACTAACTATGGCTACACCTTC CASSYRGTNYGYTF
TRBJ2-7 TRBV5-1 . TRBD1 TGCGCCAGCAGCTTTAAGACAGGGAACGGTCACGAGCAGTACTTC CASSFKTGNGHEQYF
TRBJ2-1 TRBV7-7 . . TGTGCCAGCAGCTTATTGTTAGACAATGAGCAGTTCTTC CASSLLLDNEQFF
TRBJ1-2 TRBV7-9 . . TGTGCCAGCAGCTTAACGACAGGAAACTATGGCTACACCTTC CASSLTTGNYGYTF
TRBJ2-2 TRBV7-2 . TRBD2 TGTGCCAGCAGCTGGACTAGCGACATTACCGGGGAGCTGTTTTTT CASSWTSDITGELFF
TRBJ2-1 TRBV19 . . TGTGCCAGTAGTACAGGGTGGAATAACAATGAGCAGTTCTTC CASSTGWNNNEQFF
TRBJ2-7 TRBV18 . TRBD1 TGTGCCAGCTCACCAAGCCGGGACAGGGACCCCTACGAGCAGTACTTC CASSPSRDRDPYEQYF
TRBJ2-3 TRBV5-1 . . TGCGCCAGCAGCTTCTCCGGGAACCTTAGGGAGGCAGATACGCAGTATTTT CASSFSGNLREADTQYF
TRBJ2-7 TRBV28 . . TGTGCCAGCAGCTTCTCCTCAAGGGGCTACGAGCAGTACTTC CASSFSSRGYEQYF
TRBJ1-1 TRBV4-1 . . TGCGCCAGCAGCCAGGAGAGAAACACTGAAGCTTTCTTT CASSQERNTEAFF
TRBJ1-6 TRBV10-3 . TRBD1 TGTGCCATCACCTCGGACAGGGATGGTTCACCCCTCCACTTT CAITSDRDGSPLHF
TRBJ1-5 TRBV19 . TRBD1 TGTGCCAGCTCCGGGACAGGGGGCGGTCAGCCCCAGCATTTT CASSGTGGGQPQHF
TRBJ1-1 TRBV6-1 few . TGTGCCAGCAGTGAAGCAGGAGGGGCTAACACTGAAGCTTTCTTT CASSEAGGANTEAFF